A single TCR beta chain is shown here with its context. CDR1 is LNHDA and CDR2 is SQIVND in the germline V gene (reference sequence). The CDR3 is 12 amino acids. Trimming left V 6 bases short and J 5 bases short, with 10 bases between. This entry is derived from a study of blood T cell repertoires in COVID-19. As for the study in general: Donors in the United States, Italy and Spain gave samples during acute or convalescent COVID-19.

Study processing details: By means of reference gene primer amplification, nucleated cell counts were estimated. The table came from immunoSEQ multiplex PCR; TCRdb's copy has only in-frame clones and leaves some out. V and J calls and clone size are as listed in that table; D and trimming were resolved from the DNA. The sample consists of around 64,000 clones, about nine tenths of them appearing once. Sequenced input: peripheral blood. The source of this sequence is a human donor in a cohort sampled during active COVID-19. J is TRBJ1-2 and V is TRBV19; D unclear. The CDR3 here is CASSPRTYGYTF. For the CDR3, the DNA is TGTGCCAGTAGCCCACGTACTTATGGCTACACCTTC. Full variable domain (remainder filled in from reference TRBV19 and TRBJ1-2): DGGITQSPKYLFRKEGQNVTLSCEQNLNHDAMYWYRQDPGQGLRLIYYSQIVNDFQKGDIAEGYSVSREKKESFPLTVTSAQKNPTAFYLCASSPRTYGYTFGSGTRLTVV.